The entry below describes one T cell receptor (beta chain). What it recognizes is unknown. Per germline, CDR1 MNHNY and CDR2 SVGAGI (reference sequence). CDR3 length: 14 amino acids. V lost 5 bases and J lost 8, with 16 bases in between. Unrecorded immune exposure was likely among donors, who were nominally healthy when sampled. This sample stems from a study of cytomegalovirus exposure and HLA in healthy donors. In the study overall: In an early release, HLA-typed donors contributed approximately 82 million unique TCR sequences. General observations from the study: HLA allele associations emerged for 15,000 to 20,000 TCR beta sequences in a later analysis, at 0.05 false discovery rate.

The PCR was carried out with 60 Vbeta primers and 13 Jbeta primers. The method was immunoSEQ multiplex PCR; TCRdb's version includes in-frame clones alone and lacks a portion of them. The sample records about 140,000 clones, 80% being singletons. Sequenced input: PBMCs. This receptor was obtained from a male donor in good health and CMV-seronegative. The gene calls are TRBV6-6 and TRBJ1-3; a possible D gene is TRBD1 (5 bases). The CDR3 nucleotides read TGTGCCAGCAGTCCTCTTGGAGGGGTAGACACCATATATTTT. Protein product: CASSPLGGVDTIYF.